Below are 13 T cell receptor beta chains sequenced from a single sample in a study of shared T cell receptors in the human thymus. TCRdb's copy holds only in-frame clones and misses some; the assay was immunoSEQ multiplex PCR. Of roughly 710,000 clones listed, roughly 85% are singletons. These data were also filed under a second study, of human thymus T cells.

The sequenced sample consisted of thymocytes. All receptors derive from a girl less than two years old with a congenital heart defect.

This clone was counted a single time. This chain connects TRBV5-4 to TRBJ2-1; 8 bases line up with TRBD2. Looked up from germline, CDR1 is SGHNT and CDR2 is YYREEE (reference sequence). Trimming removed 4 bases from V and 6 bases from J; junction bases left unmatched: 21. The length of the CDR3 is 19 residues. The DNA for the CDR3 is TGTGCCAGCAGCCCTTTACTAGCGGCGCCCCCCTGTCCTCTCAATGAGCAGTTCTTC. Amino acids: CASSPLLAAPPCPLNEQFF.

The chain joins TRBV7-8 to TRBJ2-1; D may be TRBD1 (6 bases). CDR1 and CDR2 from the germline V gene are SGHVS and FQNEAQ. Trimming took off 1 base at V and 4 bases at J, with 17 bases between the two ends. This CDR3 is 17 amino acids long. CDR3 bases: TGTGCCAGCAGCTTAGGGGGAGCAGGGGATCTATACAATGAGCAGTTCTTC. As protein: CASSLGGAGDLYNEQFF.

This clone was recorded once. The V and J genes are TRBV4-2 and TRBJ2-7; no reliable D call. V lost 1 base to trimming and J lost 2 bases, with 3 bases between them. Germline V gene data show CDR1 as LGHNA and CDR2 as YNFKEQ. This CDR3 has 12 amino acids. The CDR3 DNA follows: TGTGCCAGCAGCCAAGTAACCTACGAGCAGTACTTC. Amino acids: CASSQVTYEQYF.

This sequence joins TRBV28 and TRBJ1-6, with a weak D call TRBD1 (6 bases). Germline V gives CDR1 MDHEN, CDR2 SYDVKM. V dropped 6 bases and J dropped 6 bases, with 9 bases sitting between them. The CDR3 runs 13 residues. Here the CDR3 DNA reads TGTGCCAGCAGGGGACAAGCTAATTCACCCCTCCACTTT. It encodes CASRGQANSPLHF.

The CDR3 region has the DNA TGCGCCAGCAGCCCGGGGGGGCGACTGGAGACCCAGTACTTC. It encodes CASSPGGRLETQYF. The chain has TRBV4-1 and TRBJ2-5, with 8 bases lining up with TRBD2. V lost 4 bases and J lost 5; bases outside the gene matches: 6. CDR1 MGHRA and CDR2 YSYEKL come from the germline V gene. The length of the CDR3 is 14 residues.

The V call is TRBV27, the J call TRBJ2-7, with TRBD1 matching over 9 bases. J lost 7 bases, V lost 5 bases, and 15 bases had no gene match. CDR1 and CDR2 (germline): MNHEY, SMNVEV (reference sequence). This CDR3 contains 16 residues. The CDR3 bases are TGTGCCAGCAGTGGAAGGGACAGGGCTAAATCGGGAGAGCAGTACTTC. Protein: CASSGRDRAKSGEQYF.

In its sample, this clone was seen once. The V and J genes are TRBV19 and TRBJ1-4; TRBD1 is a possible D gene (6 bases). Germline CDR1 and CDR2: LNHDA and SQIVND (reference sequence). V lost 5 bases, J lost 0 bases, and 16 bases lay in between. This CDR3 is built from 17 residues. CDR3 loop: CASSHLQGTATNEKLFF. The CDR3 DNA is TGTGCCAGTAGTCATTTACAGGGTACCGCAACTAATGAAAAACTGTTTTTT.

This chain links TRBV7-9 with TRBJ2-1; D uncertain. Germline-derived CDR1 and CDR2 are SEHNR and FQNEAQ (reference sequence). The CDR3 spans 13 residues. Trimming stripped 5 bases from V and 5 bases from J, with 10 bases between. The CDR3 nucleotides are TGTGCCAGCAGCCCACACGAAAACAATGAGCAGTTCTTC. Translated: CASSPHENNEQFF.

CDR3 sequence: CASSGVRTYEQYF. The CDR3 bases are TGTGCCAGCAGTGGCGTGCGGACCTACGAGCAGTACTTC. The chain is built from TRBV2 and TRBJ2-7; no firm D call. Deletions cut 4 bases from V and 2 bases from J, with 9 bases between. The CDR3 extends over 13 amino acids. Germline lookup yields CDR1 SNHLY and CDR2 FYNNEI.

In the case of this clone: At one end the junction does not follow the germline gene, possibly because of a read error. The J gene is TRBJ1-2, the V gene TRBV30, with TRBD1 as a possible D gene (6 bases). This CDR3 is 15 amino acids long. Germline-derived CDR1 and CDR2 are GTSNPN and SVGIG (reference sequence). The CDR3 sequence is CARRGGRWKVGGYTF. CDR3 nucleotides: TGTGCCCGGAGGGGGGGGCGTTGGAAAGTGGGTGGCTACACCTTC.

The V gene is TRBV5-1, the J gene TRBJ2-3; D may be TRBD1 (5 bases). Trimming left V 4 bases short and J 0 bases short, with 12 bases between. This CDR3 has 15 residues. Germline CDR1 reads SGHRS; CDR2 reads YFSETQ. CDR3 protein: CASSGASPSTDTQYF. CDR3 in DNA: TGCGCCAGCAGCGGGGCGTCACCAAGCACAGATACGCAGTATTTT.

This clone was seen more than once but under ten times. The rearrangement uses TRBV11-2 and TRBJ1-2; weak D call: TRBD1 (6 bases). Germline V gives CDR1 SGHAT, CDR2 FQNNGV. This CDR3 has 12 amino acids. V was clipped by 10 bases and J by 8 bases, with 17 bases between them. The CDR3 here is CAISQGREGYTF. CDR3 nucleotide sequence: TGTGCCATTTCCCAGGGGAGGGAAGGCTACACCTTC.

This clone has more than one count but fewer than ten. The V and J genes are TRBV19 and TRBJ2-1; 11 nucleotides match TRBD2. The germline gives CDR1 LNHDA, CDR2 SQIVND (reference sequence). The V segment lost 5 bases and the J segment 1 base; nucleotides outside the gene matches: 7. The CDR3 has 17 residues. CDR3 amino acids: CASSPGTSGGSYNEQFF. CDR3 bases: TGTGCCAGTAGTCCTGGGACTAGCGGTGGATCCTACAATGAGCAGTTCTTC.